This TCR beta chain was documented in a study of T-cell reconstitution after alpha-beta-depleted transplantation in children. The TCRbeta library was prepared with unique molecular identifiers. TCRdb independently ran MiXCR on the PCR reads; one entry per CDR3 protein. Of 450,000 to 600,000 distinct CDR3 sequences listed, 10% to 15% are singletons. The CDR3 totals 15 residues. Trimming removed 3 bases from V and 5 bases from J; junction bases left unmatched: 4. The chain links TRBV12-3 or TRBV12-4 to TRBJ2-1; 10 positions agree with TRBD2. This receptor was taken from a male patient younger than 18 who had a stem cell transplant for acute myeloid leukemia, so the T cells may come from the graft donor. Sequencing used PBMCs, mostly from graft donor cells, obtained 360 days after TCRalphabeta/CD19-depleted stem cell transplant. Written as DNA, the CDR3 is TGTGCCAGCAGTTTGACAGCGGGAGGGCACAATGAGCAGTTCTTC. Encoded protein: CASSLTAGGHNEQFF.